Each of the 29 T cell receptor beta chains below was sequenced from the same sample in a study of patients and donors after allogeneic stem cell transplantation. MiXCR was run by TCRdb on the RT-PCR reads, yielding one entry per CDR3 protein. Among approximately 200,000 distinct CDR3 sequences listed, less than 45% were seen once. Sequencing was done on a sample of blood, either unsorted or a sorted T cell fraction (not recorded which). The source is a human donor who was either an allogeneic HSCT recipient or a stem cell or donor lymphocyte infusion donor (not recorded which). It is not recorded whose cells these are; they may come from a transplant donor.

This clonotype was detected a few times. The chain combines TRBV5-1 with TRBJ1-1; the match to TRBD1 covers 7 bases. V lost 0 bases, J lost 10 bases, and 12 bases stayed unmatched. Germline V lookup: CDR1 SGHRS, CDR2 YFSETQ. The CDR3 spans 15 residues. The CDR3 loop reads CASSLAEGAPVGAFF. The CDR3 region has the DNA TGCGCCAGCAGCTTGGCGGAGGGGGCCCCCGTGGGAGCTTTCTTT.

In this sample, this clonotype turned up a few times. This chain connects TRBV15 to TRBJ2-1, with D possibly TRBD2 on 6 matching bases. Germline-derived CDR1 and CDR2 are LNHNV and YYDKDF (reference sequence). The CDR3 loop spans 15 amino acids. Trimming stripped 2 bases from V and 6 bases from J, with 14 bases between. CDR3 coding DNA: TGTGCCACCAGCAGACCGGGACTTCCTTCCAATGAGCAGTTCTTC. It translates to CATSRPGLPSNEQFF.

The CDR3 sequence: CASSDVWDRGSTEAFF. CDR3 sequence (DNA): TGTGCCAGCAGTGACGTCTGGGACAGGGGTAGCACTGAAGCTTTCTTT. This chain joins TRBV12-3 or TRBV12-4 and TRBJ1-1; 10 bases map to TRBD1. The CDR3 spans 16 residues. V lost 5 bases to trimming and J lost 4 bases; unmatched junction nucleotides: 10.

Note on this clonotype: Since the CDR3 does not end with the conserved phenylalanine or tryptophan, this likely comes from a read error. The J gene is TRBJ1-5, the V gene TRBV12-3 or TRBV12-4; D is unresolved. Trimming took 3 bases from V and 1 from J, leaving 4 bases between them. CDR3 size: 13 residues. Here the CDR3 DNA reads TGTGCCAGCAGTTTGGGGAGCAATCAGCCCCAGCATTTG. Encoded protein: CASSLGSNQPQHL.

The rearrangement joins TRBV18 to TRBJ2-5; D is ambiguous. V lost 5 bases to trimming and J lost 5 bases, with 6 bases between them. This CDR3 spans 11 amino acids. Germline V gene sequence: CDR1 KGHSH, CDR2 LQKENI. This CDR3 reads CASSAEETQYF. The CDR3 coding sequence is TGTGCCAGCTCAGCCGAGGAGACCCAGTACTTC.

The chain couples TRBV29-1 to TRBJ1-2; TRBD1 agrees at 8 bases. CDR1 is SQVTM, CDR2 ANQGSEA, per germline. The CDR3 length is 12 residues. V was clipped by 5 bases and J by 8 bases; unmatched bases: 7. CDR3 DNA: TGCAGCGTTTTGGGACAGGACGGAGGCTACACCTTC. Translation gives CSVLGQDGGYTF.

The chain joins TRBV29-1 to TRBJ2-1; D gene uncertain. V was clipped by 3 bases and J by 9 bases, with 12 bases between them. CDR3 length: 12 amino acids. Germline loops: CDR1 SQVTM, CDR2 ANQGSEA. The chain's CDR3 is CSVDPESREQFF. The CDR3 nucleotides are TGCAGCGTTGACCCGGAATCACGTGAGCAGTTCTTC.

The table lists this clonotype with a few counts. The chain combines TRBV5-1 with TRBJ2-1; D is possibly TRBD1 (6 bases). Germline V gene data show CDR1 as SGHRS and CDR2 as YFSETQ. The CDR3 extends over 14 amino acids. Deletions cut 4 bases from V and 13 bases from J, with 21 bases between. CDR3 residues: CASSQSSYREAQFF. The CDR3 DNA reads as TGCGCCAGCAGCCAATCTTCTTACAGGGAAGCTCAGTTCTTC.

This clonotype was detected only a few times. V usage is TRBV28 and J usage is TRBJ1-2; 8 positions match TRBD1. V shed 3 bases and J 8 bases; nucleotides not matched to a gene: 2. The germline V gene encodes CDR1 MDHEN and CDR2 SYDVKM. This CDR3 region has 12 residues. The chain's CDR3 is CASSFGQGGYTF. The CDR3 DNA reads TGTGCCAGCAGTTTTGGACAGGGAGGCTACACCTTC.

The table lists this clonotype with a few counts. The chain recombines TRBV9 with TRBJ1-3; D is unclear. Trimming left V 5 bases short and J 3 bases short, with 9 bases between. From germline, CDR1 is SGDLS and CDR2 YYNGEE. This CDR3 has 13 amino acids. CDR3 nucleotide sequence: TGTGCCAGCAGGGATAATAGTGGAAACACCATATATTTT. This sequence encodes CASRDNSGNTIYF.

The chain employs TRBV6-2 or TRBV6-3 and TRBJ2-2; D ambiguous. V was trimmed by 7 bases and J by 6 bases, leaving 15 bases between them. The CDR3 has 14 residues. Germline V gene data show CDR1 as MNHEY and CDR2 as SVGEGT. The CDR3: CASTIGLAPGELFF. CDR3 DNA sequence: TGTGCCAGCACAATCGGGCTGGCCCCCGGGGAGCTGTTTTTT.

The rearrangement links TRBV2 to TRBJ1-2, with TRBD1 as a possible D gene (6 bases). V lost 6 bases to trimming and J lost 8 bases, with 16 bases between them. Germline V gives CDR1 SNHLY, CDR2 FYNNEI. CDR3 size: 13 residues. The chain's CDR3 is CASREQGGEGYTF. CDR3 sequence (DNA): TGTGCCAGCAGAGAACAGGGAGGGGAAGGCTACACCTTC.

V is TRBV9 and J is TRBJ1-1; perhaps TRBD1 as D (6 bases). V gave up 3 bases and J gave up 4 bases, with 13 bases separating them. CDR1 is SGDLS, CDR2 YYNGEE, per germline. This CDR3 is 14 amino acids long. The CDR3 spells CASSARGATTEAFF. Written as DNA, the CDR3 is TGTGCCAGCAGCGCCCGGGGGGCGACCACTGAAGCTTTCTTT.

This chain joins TRBV20-1 and TRBJ2-7; D gene uncertain. Germline CDR1 and CDR2: DFQATT and SNEGSKA (reference sequence). V was cut by 2 bases and J by 1 base, with 9 bases left in between. CDR3 size: 13 residues. The CDR3 here is CSARYSSSYEQYF. The CDR3 DNA sequence: TGCAGTGCTAGATACTCTTCGTCCTACGAGCAGTACTTC.

This rearrangement joins TRBV12-3 or TRBV12-4 to TRBJ1-1, with TRBD1 as a possible D gene (5 bases). Trimming took 7 bases from V and 5 from J, leaving 17 bases between them. The CDR3 is 14 residues long. The CDR3 loop is CASTTDLGGTEAFF. The CDR3 nucleotides are TGTGCCAGCACCACCGATCTCGGGGGGACTGAAGCTTTCTTT.

This clonotype was counted only a few times. J is TRBJ2-7 and V is TRBV10-3, with 13 positions matching TRBD2. Looked up from germline, CDR1 is ENHRY and CDR2 is SYGVKD. The CDR3 runs 16 residues. The trim removed 4 bases at V and 7 bases at J, leaving 10 bases unmatched. The CDR3 sequence: CAISGTSGRGPGEQYF. CDR3 nucleotides: TGTGCCATCAGTGGGACTAGCGGGAGAGGGCCAGGTGAGCAGTACTTC.

The CDR3 coding sequence is TGTGCCTGGAGTGCGAGGGGTAGCACTGAAGCTTTCTTT. It specifies CAWSARGSTEAFF. The V and J genes are TRBV30 and TRBJ1-1; D is possibly TRBD1 (5 bases). V was shortened by 1 base and J by 4 bases, with 10 bases between the two germline ends. Germline loops: CDR1 GTSNPN, CDR2 SVGIG (reference sequence). CDR3 length: 13 amino acids.

The chain couples TRBV7-3 to TRBJ2-2; D ambiguous. Germline V lookup: CDR1 SGHTA, CDR2 FQGTGA. V lost 0 bases, J lost 4 bases, and 3 bases lay in between. The CDR3 consists of 13 residues. The chain's CDR3 is CASSLTVTGELFF. In DNA form, the CDR3 reads TGTGCCAGCAGCTTAACGGTCACCGGGGAGCTGTTTTTT.

The chain combines TRBV20-1 with TRBJ1-6; possibly TRBD1 for D (5 bases). V was pared by 6 bases and J by 6 bases, with 15 bases between. This CDR3 spans 14 amino acids. Germline V gives CDR1 DFQATT, CDR2 SNEGSKA (reference sequence). The CDR3 DNA reads as TGCAGTGCCAGTCCGGGGCCGTCTAATTCACCCCTCCACTTT. This codes for CSASPGPSNSPLHF.

This clonotype came up a few times. The chain combines TRBV4-3 with TRBJ1-3; TRBD1 is a possible D gene (6 bases). The ends were cut back, 3 bases at V and 0 bases at J, with 15 bases in the middle. Germline V gene lookup returns CDR1 LGHNA and CDR2 YSLEER. This CDR3 has 17 amino acids. The CDR3, as DNA: TGCGCCAGCAGCCATGACGCCGGGACATCCTCTGGAAACACCATATATTTT. Translation gives CASSHDAGTSSGNTIYF.

The chain links TRBV6-2 or TRBV6-3 to TRBJ1-1; perhaps TRBD1 as D (5 bases). V was cut by 0 bases and J by 1 base, with 15 bases left in between. This CDR3 comprises 17 residues. Germline V lookup: CDR1 MNHEY, CDR2 SVGEGT. The CDR3: CASSYSSGERENTEAFF. The CDR3, as DNA: TGTGCCAGCAGTTACTCCTCGGGGGAAAGGGAGAACACTGAAGCTTTCTTT.

The genes are TRBV12-3 or TRBV12-4 and TRBJ1-2; TRBD1 is a possible D gene (6 bases). With 7 bases removed from V and 8 bases from J, the gap between germline ends came to 17 bases. This CDR3 is built from 13 residues. The chain's CDR3 is CASTLEGGIGYTF. The CDR3 coding sequence is TGTGCCAGCACCCTGGAAGGGGGGATCGGCTACACCTTC.

The rearrangement joins TRBV7-9 to TRBJ2-3; 9 bases fit TRBD2. Germline lookup yields CDR1 SEHNR and CDR2 FQNEAQ (reference sequence). V trimming: 7 bases; J trimming: 1 base; junction bases outside the gene matches: 12. The CDR3 spans 17 residues. The chain's CDR3 is CASTFDRGGRGTDTQYF. As DNA, the CDR3 is TGTGCCAGCACCTTCGACCGAGGCGGGAGGGGCACAGATACGCAGTATTTT.

This clonotype was detected a few times. The gene calls are TRBV9 and TRBJ2-2, with D hard to call. Germline V gene lookup returns CDR1 SGDLS and CDR2 YYNGEE. This CDR3 is 16 amino acids long. V lost 0 bases, J lost 0 bases, and 9 bases lay in between. CDR3 region: CASSVGADSNTGELFF. DNA for the CDR3: TGTGCCAGCAGCGTAGGGGCGGATTCGAACACCGGGGAGCTGTTTTTT.

This chain connects TRBV5-1 to TRBJ1-2, with D tentatively TRBD1 (5 bases). Germline assignment: CDR1 SGHRS and CDR2 YFSETQ. The CDR3 has 12 residues. V gave up 4 bases and J gave up 7 bases, with 11 bases separating them. The CDR3 is CASSGTQLGYTF. For the CDR3, the DNA is TGCGCCAGCAGCGGGACCCAGCTTGGCTACACCTTC.

The chain combines TRBV5-6 with TRBJ1-6; the D gene is possibly TRBD1 (5 bases). This CDR3 contains 15 residues. Trimming cost V 1 base and J 5 bases, with 10 bases left between them. Germline loops: CDR1 SGHDT, CDR2 YYEEEE. The CDR3 protein is CASSLWDADNSPLHF. The CDR3 DNA reads TGTGCCAGCAGCTTGTGGGACGCAGATAATTCACCCCTCCACTTT.

A few counts support this clonotype. V usage is TRBV6-4 and J usage is TRBJ1-5, with D tentatively TRBD1 (5 bases). This CDR3 spans 17 amino acids. Germline CDR1 is MRHNA and CDR2 is SNTAGT. V dropped 2 bases and J dropped 3 bases, with 17 bases sitting between them. CDR3 residues: CASSDQRLLGVNQPQHF. In DNA form, the CDR3 reads TGTGCCAGCAGTGACCAAAGACTTTTGGGGGTCAATCAGCCCCAGCATTTT.

The table lists this clonotype with a few counts. The V gene is TRBV27, the J gene TRBJ1-2, with D maybe TRBD1 (5 bases). The CDR3 contains 13 residues. The V gene's germline CDR1 is MNHEY and CDR2 SMNVEV (reference sequence). The V and J ends lost 6 bases and 1 base respectively, with 9 bases between them. The CDR3 is CASRQQVNYGYTF. The CDR3 bases are TGTGCCAGCAGACAACAGGTTAACTATGGCTACACCTTC.

CDR3 protein: CASSQDLLAGVAGANVLTF. In DNA, the CDR3 is TGCGCCAGCAGCCAAGATCTCCTAGCGGGAGTGGCTGGGGCCAACGTCCTGACTTTC. This rearrangement joins TRBV4-3 to TRBJ2-6, with 10 bases fitting TRBD2. There are 19 residues in the CDR3. Germline lookup yields CDR1 LGHNA and CDR2 YSLEER. Germline trimming cut 0 bases from V and 2 bases from J; bases unmatched to any gene: 7.